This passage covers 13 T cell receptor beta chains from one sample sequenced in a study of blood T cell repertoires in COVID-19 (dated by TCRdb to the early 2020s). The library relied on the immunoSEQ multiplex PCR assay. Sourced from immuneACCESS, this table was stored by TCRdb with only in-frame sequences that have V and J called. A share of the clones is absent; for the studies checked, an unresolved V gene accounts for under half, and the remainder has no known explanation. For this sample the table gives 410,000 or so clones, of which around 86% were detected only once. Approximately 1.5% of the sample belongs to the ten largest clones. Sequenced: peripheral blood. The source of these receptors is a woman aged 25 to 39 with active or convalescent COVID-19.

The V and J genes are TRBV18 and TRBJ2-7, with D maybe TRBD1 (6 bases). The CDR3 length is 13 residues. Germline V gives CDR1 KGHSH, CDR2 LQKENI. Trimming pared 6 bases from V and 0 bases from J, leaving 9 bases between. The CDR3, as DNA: TGTGCCAGCTCCGGACAGAGCTCCTACGAGCAGTACTTC. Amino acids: CASSGQSSYEQYF.

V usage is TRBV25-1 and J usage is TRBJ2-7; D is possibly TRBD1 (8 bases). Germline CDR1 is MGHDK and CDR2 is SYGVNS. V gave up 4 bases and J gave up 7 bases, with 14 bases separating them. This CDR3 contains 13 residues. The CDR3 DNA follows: TGTGCCAGCAGTGGGACAGGGAGGGGAGAGCAGTACTTC. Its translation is CASSGTGRGEQYF.

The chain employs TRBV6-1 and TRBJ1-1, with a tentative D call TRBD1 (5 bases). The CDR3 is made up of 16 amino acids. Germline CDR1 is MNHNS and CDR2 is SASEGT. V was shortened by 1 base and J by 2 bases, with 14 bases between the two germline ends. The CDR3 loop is CASSEVRGSINTEAFF. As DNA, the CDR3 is TGTGCCAGCAGTGAAGTAAGGGGCAGTATAAACACTGAAGCTTTCTTT.

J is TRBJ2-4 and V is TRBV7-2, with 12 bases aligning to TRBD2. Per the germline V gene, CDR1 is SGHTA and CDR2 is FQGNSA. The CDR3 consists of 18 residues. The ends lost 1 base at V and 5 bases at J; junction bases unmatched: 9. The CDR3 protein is CASSLGPSGRAWENIQYF. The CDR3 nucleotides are TGTGCCAGCAGCTTAGGCCCTAGCGGGAGGGCCTGGGAAAACATTCAGTACTTC.

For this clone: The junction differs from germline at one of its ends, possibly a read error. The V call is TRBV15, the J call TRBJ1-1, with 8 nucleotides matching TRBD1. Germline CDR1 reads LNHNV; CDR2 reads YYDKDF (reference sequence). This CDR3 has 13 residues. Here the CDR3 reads CATSNAAGTGAWF. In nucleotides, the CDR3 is TGTGCCACCAGCAACGCTGCAGGGACAGGTGCGTGGTTT.

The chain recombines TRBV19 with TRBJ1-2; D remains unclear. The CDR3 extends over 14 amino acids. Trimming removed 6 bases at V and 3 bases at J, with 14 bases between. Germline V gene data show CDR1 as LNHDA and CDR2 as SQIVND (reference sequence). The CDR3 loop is CASRTTGGHYGYTF. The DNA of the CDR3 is TGTGCCAGTAGGACCACGGGCGGGCACTATGGCTACACCTTC. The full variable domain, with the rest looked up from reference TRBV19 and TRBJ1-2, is DGGITQSPKYLFRKEGQNVTLSCEQNLNHDAMYWYRQDPGQGLRLIYYSQIVNDFQKGDIAEGYSVSREKKESFPLTVTSAQKNPTAFYLCASRTTGGHYGYTFGSGTRLTVV.

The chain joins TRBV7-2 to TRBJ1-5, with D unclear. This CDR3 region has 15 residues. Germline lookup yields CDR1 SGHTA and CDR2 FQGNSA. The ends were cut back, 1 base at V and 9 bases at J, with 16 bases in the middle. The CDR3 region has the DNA TGTGCCAGCAGCTTAGAAGGTGGCGCGGCCGTGCCCCAGCATTTT. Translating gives CASSLEGGAAVPQHF.

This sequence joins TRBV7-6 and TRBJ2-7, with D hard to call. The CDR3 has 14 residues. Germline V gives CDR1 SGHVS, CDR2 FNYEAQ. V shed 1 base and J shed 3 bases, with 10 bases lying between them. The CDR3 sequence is CASSLGADIYEQYF. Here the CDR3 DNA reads TGTGCCAGCAGCTTAGGGGCAGATATCTACGAGCAGTACTTC.

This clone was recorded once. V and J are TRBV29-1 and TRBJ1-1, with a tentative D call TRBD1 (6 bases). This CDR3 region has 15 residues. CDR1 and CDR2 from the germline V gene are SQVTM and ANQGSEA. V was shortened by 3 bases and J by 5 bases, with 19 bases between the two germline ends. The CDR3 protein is CSVDLGTSMRTEAFF. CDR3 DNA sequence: TGCAGCGTTGATTTAGGGACATCCATGCGGACTGAAGCTTTCTTT.

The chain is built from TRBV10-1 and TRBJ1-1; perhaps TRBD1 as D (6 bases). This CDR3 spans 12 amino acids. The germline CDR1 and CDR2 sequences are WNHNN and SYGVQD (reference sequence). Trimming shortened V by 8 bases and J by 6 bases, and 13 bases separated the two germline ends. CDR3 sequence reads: CASGKQGPEAFF. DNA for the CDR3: TGCGCCAGCGGCAAACAGGGACCTGAAGCTTTCTTT.

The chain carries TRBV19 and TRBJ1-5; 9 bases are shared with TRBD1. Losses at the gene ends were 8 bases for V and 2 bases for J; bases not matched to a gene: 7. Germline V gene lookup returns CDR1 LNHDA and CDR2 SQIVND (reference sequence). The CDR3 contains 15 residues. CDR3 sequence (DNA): TGTGCCAGTGGACAGGGGACCCGGGGCAATCAGCCCCAGCATTTT. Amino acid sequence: CASGQGTRGNQPQHF.

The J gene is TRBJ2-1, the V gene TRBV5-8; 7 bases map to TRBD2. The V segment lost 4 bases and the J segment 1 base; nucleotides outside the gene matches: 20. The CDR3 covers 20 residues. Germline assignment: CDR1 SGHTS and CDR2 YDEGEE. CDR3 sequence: CASSLPLARAGDTSYNEQFF. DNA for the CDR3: TGTGCCAGCAGCCTGCCCCTGGCCAGGGCGGGAGACACGTCCTACAATGAGCAGTTCTTC.

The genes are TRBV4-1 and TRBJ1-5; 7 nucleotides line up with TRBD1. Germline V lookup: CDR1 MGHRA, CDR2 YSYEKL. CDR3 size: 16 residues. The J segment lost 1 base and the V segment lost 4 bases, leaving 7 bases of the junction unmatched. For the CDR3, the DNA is TGCGCCAGCAGCCCAGCCGCAGGGGGGAGCAATCAGCCCCAGCATTTT. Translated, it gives CASSPAAGGSNQPQHF.